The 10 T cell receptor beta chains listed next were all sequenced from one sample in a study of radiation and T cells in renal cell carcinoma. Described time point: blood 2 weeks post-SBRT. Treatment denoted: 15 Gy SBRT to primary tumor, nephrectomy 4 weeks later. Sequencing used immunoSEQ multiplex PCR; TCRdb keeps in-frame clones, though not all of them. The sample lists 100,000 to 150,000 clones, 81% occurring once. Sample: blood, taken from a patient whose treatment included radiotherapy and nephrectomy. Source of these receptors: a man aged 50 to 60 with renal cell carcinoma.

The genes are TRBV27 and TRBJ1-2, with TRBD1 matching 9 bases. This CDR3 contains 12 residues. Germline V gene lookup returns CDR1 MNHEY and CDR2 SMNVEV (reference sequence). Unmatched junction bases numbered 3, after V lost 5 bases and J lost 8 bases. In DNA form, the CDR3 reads TGTGCCAGCAGTACAGGGGGCTCGGGCTACACCTTC. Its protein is CASSTGGSGYTF.

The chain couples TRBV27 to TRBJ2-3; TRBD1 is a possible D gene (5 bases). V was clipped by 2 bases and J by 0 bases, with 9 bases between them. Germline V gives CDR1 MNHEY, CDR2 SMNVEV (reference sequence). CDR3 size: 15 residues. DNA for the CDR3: TGTGCCAGCAGTTTAAGGACACCTAGCACAGATACGCAGTATTTT. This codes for CASSLRTPSTDTQYF.

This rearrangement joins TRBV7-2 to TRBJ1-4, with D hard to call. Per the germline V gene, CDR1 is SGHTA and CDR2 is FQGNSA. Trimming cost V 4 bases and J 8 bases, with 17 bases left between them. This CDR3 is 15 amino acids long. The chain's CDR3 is CASSSNLSGAEKLFF. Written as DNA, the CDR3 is TGTGCCAGCAGCTCCAACCTATCAGGAGCGGAAAAACTGTTTTTT.

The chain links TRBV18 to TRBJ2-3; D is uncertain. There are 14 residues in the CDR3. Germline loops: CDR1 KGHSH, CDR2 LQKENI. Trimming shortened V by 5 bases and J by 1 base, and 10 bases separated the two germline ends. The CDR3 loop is CASSEDSRTDTQYF. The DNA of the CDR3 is TGTGCCAGCTCAGAAGATAGCCGCACAGATACGCAGTATTTT.

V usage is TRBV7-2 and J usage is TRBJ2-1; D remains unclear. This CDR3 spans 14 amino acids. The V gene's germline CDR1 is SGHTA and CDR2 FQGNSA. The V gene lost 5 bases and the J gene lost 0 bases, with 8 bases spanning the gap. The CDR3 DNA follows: TGTGCCAGCAGCCCGACACTCTCCTACAATGAGCAGTTCTTC. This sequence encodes CASSPTLSYNEQFF.

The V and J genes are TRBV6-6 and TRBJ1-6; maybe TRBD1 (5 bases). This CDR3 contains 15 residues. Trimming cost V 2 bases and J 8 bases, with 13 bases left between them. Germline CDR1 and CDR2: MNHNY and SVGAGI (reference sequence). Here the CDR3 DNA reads TGTGCCAGCAGTTACGTGGGGGACGGTGATTCACCCCTCCACTTT. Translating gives CASSYVGDGDSPLHF.

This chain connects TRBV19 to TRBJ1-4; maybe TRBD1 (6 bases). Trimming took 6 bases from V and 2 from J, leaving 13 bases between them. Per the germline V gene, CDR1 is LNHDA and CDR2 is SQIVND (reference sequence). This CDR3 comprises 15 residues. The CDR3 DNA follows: TGTGCCAGTAGAACCACCAGGGGCACTAATGAAAAACTGTTTTTT. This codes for CASRTTRGTNEKLFF.

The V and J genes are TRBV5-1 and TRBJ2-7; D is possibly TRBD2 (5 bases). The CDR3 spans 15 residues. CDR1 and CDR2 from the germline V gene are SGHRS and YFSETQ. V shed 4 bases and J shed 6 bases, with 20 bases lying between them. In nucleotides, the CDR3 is TGCGCCAGCAGCCAACGGACTCCCTTCTCTTCCGAGCAGTACTTC. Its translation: CASSQRTPFSSEQYF.

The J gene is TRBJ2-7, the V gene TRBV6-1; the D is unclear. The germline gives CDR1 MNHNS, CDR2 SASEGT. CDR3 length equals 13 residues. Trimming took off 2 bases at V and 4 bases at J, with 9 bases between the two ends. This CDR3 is CASSESRQYEQYF. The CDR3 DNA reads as TGTGCCAGCAGTGAAAGTCGGCAGTACGAGCAGTACTTC.

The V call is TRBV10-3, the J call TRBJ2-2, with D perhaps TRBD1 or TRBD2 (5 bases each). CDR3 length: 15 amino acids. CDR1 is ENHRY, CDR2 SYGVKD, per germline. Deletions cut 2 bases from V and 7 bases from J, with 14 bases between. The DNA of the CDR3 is TGTGCCATCAGTGAGCGGGGCAGGGAACACGGGGAGCTGTTTTTT. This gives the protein CAISERGREHGELFF.